The next 31 T cell receptor beta chains were all read from a single sample in a study of OX40 agonist ivuxolimab in advanced cancers. Measured with immunoSEQ multiplex PCR; TCRdb has only the in-frame clones, and not every one. The data contain some 70,000 clones, approximately 86% of them singletons. Sample: CD4+ or CD8+ T cells sorted from blood, taken in a trial of the OX40 agonist ivuxolimab. The source is an adult with an advanced solid tumor such as melanoma, head and neck, liver or kidney cancer.

This chain uses TRBV6-5 with TRBJ1-5, with D tentatively TRBD1 (5 bases). This CDR3 region has 14 residues. The germline V and J ends were trimmed by 5 bases and 6 bases, with 14 bases remaining between them. The germline V gene encodes CDR1 MNHEY and CDR2 SVGAGI. This chain's CDR3 is CASSQQDGRQPQHF. CDR3 coding DNA: TGTGCCAGCAGTCAACAGGACGGGCGTCAGCCCCAGCATTTT.

V gene TRBV15 combines with J gene TRBJ1-1, with D maybe TRBD1 (5 bases). The V end lost 9 bases, the J end lost 1 base, and 12 bases lay between the germline ends. The V gene's germline CDR1 is LNHNV and CDR2 YYDKDF (reference sequence). The CDR3 loop spans 13 amino acids. As DNA, the CDR3 is TGTGCCACAGGGGCACAGAAGAACACTGAAGCTTTCTTT. It is translated as CATGAQKNTEAFF.

The V call is TRBV6-1, the J call TRBJ1-5, with TRBD1 matching 9 bases. This CDR3 has 16 amino acids. In germline, CDR1 is MNHNS, CDR2 SASEGT. With V trimmed by 4 bases and J by 4 bases, 8 bases remained unmatched. Here the CDR3 DNA reads TGTGCCAGCAGTGCCGTAGGGGGACAGGGAAATCAGCCCCAGCATTTT. Residues: CASSAVGGQGNQPQHF.

The V call is TRBV5-1, the J call TRBJ1-6; D is unresolved. V lost 0 bases, J lost 0 bases, and 7 bases lay in between. The CDR3 consists of 16 residues. CDR1 and CDR2 from the germline V gene are SGHRS and YFSETQ. Written as DNA, the CDR3 is TGCGCCAGCAGCTTGGTGAGAAGCTCCTATAATTCACCCCTCCACTTT. Its translation is CASSLVRSSYNSPLHF.

The J gene is TRBJ1-6, the V gene TRBV5-4, with D perhaps TRBD1 (6 bases). Germline-derived CDR1 and CDR2 are SGHNT and YYREEE (reference sequence). The CDR3 runs 13 residues. With 2 bases removed from V and 10 bases from J, the gap between germline ends came to 10 bases. The CDR3 loop is CASSLNRESPLHF. The CDR3 bases are TGTGCCAGCAGCTTAAACAGGGAGTCACCCCTCCACTTT.

The V gene is TRBV4-3, the J gene TRBJ2-1, with no clear D. CDR1 and CDR2 (germline): LGHNA, YSLEER. Trimming took 1 base from V and 13 from J, leaving 17 bases between them. The CDR3 sequence is 14 residues long. The CDR3 here is CASSQALSLGVQFF. CDR3 nucleotide sequence: TGCGCCAGCAGCCAAGCGTTAAGTCTCGGAGTTCAGTTCTTC.

This clone was observed a single time. Different DNA sequences within this sample yield the same CDR3. The chain links TRBV7-9 to TRBJ1-3; 7 nucleotides align to TRBD1. The CDR3 is 17 residues long. From germline, CDR1 is SEHNR and CDR2 FQNEAQ (reference sequence). J gave up 0 bases and V 5 bases, and 10 bases lay outside the gene matches. CDR3 region: CASSPPLDRFSGNTIYF. The CDR3 DNA is TGTGCCAGCAGCCCCCCGCTGGACAGGTTCTCTGGAAACACCATATATTTT.

V is TRBV28 and J is TRBJ1-1; TRBD1 matches 9 bases. J gave up 5 bases and V 5 bases, and 15 bases lay outside the gene matches. The CDR3 covers 17 residues. The V gene's germline CDR1 is MDHEN and CDR2 SYDVKM. CDR3 nucleotide sequence: TGTGCCAGCAGTCCGAGTCCCGGGACAGGGCCGGGAACTGAAGCTTTCTTT. Translated: CASSPSPGTGPGTEAFF.

The rearrangement links TRBV2 to TRBJ2-3; D not resolved. The V gene's germline CDR1 is SNHLY and CDR2 FYNNEI. The V gene lost 0 bases and the J gene lost 6 bases, with 1 base spanning the gap. The CDR3 loop spans 11 amino acids. CDR3 sequence: CASSEADTQYF. The CDR3 region has the DNA TGTGCCAGCAGTGAAGCCGATACGCAGTATTTT.

This chain's CDR3 is CASSRRGLPDYGYTF. As DNA, the CDR3 is TGTGCCAGCAGTAGGCGGGGGCTGCCGGACTATGGCTACACCTTC. This chain uses TRBV7-3 with TRBJ1-2; possibly TRBD1 for D (6 bases). CDR3 length: 15 amino acids. The V end lost 6 bases, the J end lost 3 bases, and 17 bases lay between the germline ends. Per the germline V gene, CDR1 is SGHTA and CDR2 is FQGTGA.

This chain links TRBV6-5 with TRBJ1-1, with D perhaps matching TRBD1 (6 bases). Germline V gene sequence: CDR1 MNHEY, CDR2 SVGAGI. The CDR3 totals 13 residues. Trimming removed 6 bases from V and 0 bases from J, with 8 bases in between. In DNA form, the CDR3 reads TGTGCCAGCAGCCGGACAGTGAACACTGAAGCTTTCTTT. As protein: CASSRTVNTEAFF.

The chain combines TRBV11-2 with TRBJ1-3; no definite D call. V dropped 4 bases and J dropped 4 bases, with 20 bases sitting between them. CDR3 length equals 17 residues. Per germline, CDR1 SGHAT and CDR2 FQNNGV. The CDR3 bases are TGTGCCAGCAGCTCGAGTTTGGGCTTTTACCGGGGAAACACCATATATTTT. Amino acids: CASSSSLGFYRGNTIYF.

V usage is TRBV18 and J usage is TRBJ2-5; TRBD1 matches 10 bases. The CDR3 covers 15 residues. V dropped 3 bases and J dropped 5; count of bases not matched to a gene: 6. Germline CDR1 reads KGHSH; CDR2 reads LQKENI. CDR3 protein: CASSPGTGVVETQYF. For the CDR3, the DNA is TGTGCCAGCTCACCCGGGACAGGGGTTGTGGAGACCCAGTACTTC.

The sample holds one count of this clone. This chain connects TRBV10-1 to TRBJ1-6; no clear D. Trimming cost V 3 bases and J 8 bases, with 11 bases left between them. From germline, CDR1 is WNHNN and CDR2 SYGVQD (reference sequence). This CDR3 has 14 amino acids. DNA for the CDR3: TGCGCCAGCAGTGAATATGGACGTGATTCACCCCTCCACTTT. Its translation is CASSEYGRDSPLHF.

The rearrangement joins TRBV30 to TRBJ2-1; tentatively, D is TRBD1 or TRBD2 (6 bases each). Germline CDR1 and CDR2: GTSNPN and SVGIG (reference sequence). V was cut by 1 base and J by 0 bases, with 13 bases left in between. The length of the CDR3 is 16 residues. The CDR3 bases are TGTGCCTGGAGTGGGGACTTCAGGGGCTCCTACAATGAGCAGTTCTTC. Its translation is CAWSGDFRGSYNEQFF.

The V and J genes are TRBV2 and TRBJ1-6; TRBD1 matches at 7 bases. The junction had 1 base not matched to a gene; V was cut back by 3 bases and J by 5 bases. The CDR3 consists of 14 residues. Per germline, CDR1 SNHLY and CDR2 FYNNEI. CDR3 nucleotides: TGTGCCAGCAGTGAGACAGGGAATAATTCACCCCTCCACTTT. This sequence encodes CASSETGNNSPLHF.

The V call is TRBV5-4, the J call TRBJ2-1; 10 nucleotides line up with TRBD1. The CDR3 consists of 16 residues. CDR1 SGHNT and CDR2 YYREEE come from the germline V gene (reference sequence). The V gene end was trimmed by 4 bases and the J gene end by 8 bases; junction bases not matched to a gene: 12. The CDR3 DNA reads as TGTGCCAGCAGCCCGAGTTTCTCGACAGGGGGCGATGAGCAGTTCTTC. It codes for CASSPSFSTGGDEQFF.

V and J are TRBV6-1 and TRBJ2-5, with a tentative D call TRBD1 (6 bases). The CDR3 is made up of 13 amino acids. V lost 2 bases to trimming and J lost 4 bases, with 8 bases between them. The germline V gene has CDR1 MNHNS and CDR2 SASEGT. The CDR3 sequence: CASSERGTETQYF. The CDR3 DNA follows: TGTGCCAGCAGTGAAAGGGGGACAGAGACCCAGTACTTC.

CDR3 nucleotide sequence: TGTGCCAGCTCGTCCGGGACCCAGGCTTTCTTT. Protein: CASSSGTQAFF. The chain recombines TRBV25-1 with TRBJ1-1, with a possible D match to TRBD1 (5 bases). The CDR3 consists of 11 residues. CDR1 is MGHDK and CDR2 is SYGVNS in the germline V gene. Trimming left V 8 bases short and J 11 bases short, with 15 bases between. The full variable domain, its missing parts supplied by reference TRBV25-1 and TRBJ1-1, is EADIYQTPRYLVIGTGKKITLECSQTMGHDKMYWYQQDPGMELHLIHYSYGVNSTEKGDLSSESTVSRIRTEHFPLTLESARPSHTSQYLCASSSGTQAFFGQGTRLTVV.

The DNA for the CDR3 is TGTGCCAGCAGCTTGGGGTTGGGGAGCTCCTACGAGCAGTACTTC. This codes for CASSLGLGSSYEQYF. The rearrangement links TRBV5-6 to TRBJ2-7; tentatively, D is TRBD2 (5 bases). Trimming cost V 0 bases and J 0 bases, with 10 bases left between them. The CDR3 totals 15 residues. Germline V lookup: CDR1 SGHDT, CDR2 YYEEEE.

This chain joins TRBV7-9 and TRBJ2-6; 8 bases map to TRBD1. The trim removed 4 bases at V and 0 bases at J, leaving 8 bases unmatched. CDR1 is SEHNR and CDR2 is FQNEAQ in the germline V gene (reference sequence). The CDR3 totals 18 residues. DNA of the CDR3: TGTGCCAGCAGCTCGCCGACAGGGGCTCCCTCTGGGGCCAACGTCCTGACTTTC. It yields the protein CASSSPTGAPSGANVLTF.

This CDR3 reads CASSPGQDTDTQYF. In DNA, the CDR3 is TGCGCCAGCAGCCCGGGACAGGACACAGATACGCAGTATTTT. The chain recombines TRBV10-1 with TRBJ2-3; 8 nucleotides line up with TRBD1. The germline V gene encodes CDR1 WNHNN and CDR2 SYGVQD (reference sequence). The CDR3 has 14 residues. The trim removed 6 bases at V and 2 bases at J, leaving 4 bases unmatched.

The chain is built from TRBV2 and TRBJ1-4; D may be TRBD1 (5 bases). V dropped 6 bases and J dropped 1 base, with 12 bases sitting between them. The CDR3 extends over 15 amino acids. Germline loops: CDR1 SNHLY, CDR2 FYNNEI. The CDR3 sequence: CASSLLGGTNEKLFF. In DNA form, the CDR3 reads TGTGCCAGCAGCCTCCTCGGGGGAACTAATGAAAAACTGTTTTTT.

The chain joins TRBV5-1 to TRBJ2-3, with D possibly being TRBD1 (6 bases). The ends were cut back, 5 bases at V and 3 bases at J, with 16 bases in the middle. This CDR3 region has 15 residues. Germline CDR1 and CDR2: SGHRS and YFSETQ. CDR3 amino acids: CASSYAQGITDTQYF. The CDR3 DNA is TGCGCCAGCAGTTATGCTCAGGGGATAACAGATACGCAGTATTTT.

This clone was observed once. V is TRBV5-1 and J is TRBJ1-3, with D uncertain. Germline V CDR1 and CDR2: SGHRS, YFSETQ. The CDR3 has 16 residues. Trimming pared 1 base from V and 2 bases from J, leaving 13 bases between. CDR3 protein: CASSLSGSPAGNTIYF. In nucleotides, the CDR3 is TGCGCCAGCAGCTTGTCCGGGTCGCCGGCTGGAAACACCATATATTTT.

A single count supports this clone. Other nucleotide sequences in the sample specify the same CDR3. V gene TRBV7-9 combines with J gene TRBJ1-5, with a weak D call TRBD1 (6 bases). Germline assignment: CDR1 SEHNR and CDR2 FQNEAQ (reference sequence). V lost 5 bases and J 5 bases, leaving 10 bases between the germline ends. The CDR3 consists of 13 residues. CDR3 sequence: CASSSGQYQPQHF. The CDR3 region has the DNA TGTGCCAGCAGCAGCGGACAGTATCAGCCCCAGCATTTT.

The chain recombines TRBV18 with TRBJ2-7, with TRBD1 matching 7 bases. CDR3 length equals 18 residues. Germline V lookup: CDR1 KGHSH, CDR2 LQKENI. V gave up 0 bases and J gave up 0 bases; unmatched junction bases: 11. The CDR3 region is CASSPPSGTVPSSYEQYF. For the CDR3, the DNA is TGTGCCAGCTCACCACCATCCGGGACAGTCCCTAGCTCCTACGAGCAGTACTTC.

The chain employs TRBV7-2 and TRBJ2-7, with D hard to call. V was cut by 1 base and J by 6 bases, with 10 bases left in between. The germline V gene encodes CDR1 SGHTA and CDR2 FQGNSA. The CDR3 consists of 13 residues. CDR3 residues: CASSLGTWGEQYF. The CDR3 DNA sequence: TGTGCCAGCAGCTTAGGGACCTGGGGCGAGCAGTACTTC.

The rearrangement links TRBV10-3 to TRBJ1-4; 8 nucleotides align to TRBD1. From germline, CDR1 is ENHRY and CDR2 SYGVKD. V gave up 3 bases and J gave up 4 bases; unmatched junction bases: 1. There are 14 residues in the CDR3. Here the CDR3 DNA reads TGTGCCATCAGTGATGGACAGGGTAATGAAAAACTGTTTTTT. It yields the protein CAISDGQGNEKLFF.

J is TRBJ1-5 and V is TRBV9; D uncertain. This CDR3 region has 13 residues. Trimming cost V 4 bases and J 3 bases, with 8 bases left between them. Per the germline V gene, CDR1 is SGDLS and CDR2 is YYNGEE. The CDR3 is CASSPGFNQPQHF. CDR3 bases: TGTGCCAGCAGCCCGGGTTTCAATCAGCCCCAGCATTTT.

This rearrangement joins TRBV5-4 to TRBJ2-5; D gene ambiguous. The CDR3 is 13 amino acids. V was trimmed by 4 bases and J by 5 bases, leaving 12 bases between them. Germline values: CDR1 SGHNT, CDR2 YYREEE (reference sequence). The chain's CDR3 is CASSPALVETQYF. Here the CDR3 DNA reads TGTGCCAGCAGCCCGGCCCTTGTGGAGACCCAGTACTTC. The complete variable domain, with remaining parts taken from reference TRBV5-4 and TRBJ2-5, reads ETGVTQSPTHLIKTRGQQVTLRCSSQSGHNTVSWYQQALGQGPQFIFQYYREEENGRGNFPPRFSGLQFPNYSSELNVNALELDDSALYLCASSPALVETQYFGPGTRLLVL.